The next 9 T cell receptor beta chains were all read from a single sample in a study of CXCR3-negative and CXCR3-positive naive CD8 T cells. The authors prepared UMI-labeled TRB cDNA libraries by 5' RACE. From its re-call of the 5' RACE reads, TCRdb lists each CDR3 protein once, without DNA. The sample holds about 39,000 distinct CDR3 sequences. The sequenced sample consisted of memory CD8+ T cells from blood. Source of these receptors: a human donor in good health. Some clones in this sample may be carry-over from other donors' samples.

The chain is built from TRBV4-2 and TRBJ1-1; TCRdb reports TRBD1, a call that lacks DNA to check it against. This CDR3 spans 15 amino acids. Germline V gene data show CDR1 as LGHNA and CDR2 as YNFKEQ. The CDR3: CASSQIGTENTEAFF.

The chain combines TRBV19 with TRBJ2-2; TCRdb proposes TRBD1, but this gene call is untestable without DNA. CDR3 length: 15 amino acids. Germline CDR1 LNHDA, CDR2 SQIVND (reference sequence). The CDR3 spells CASTEWGADTGELFF.

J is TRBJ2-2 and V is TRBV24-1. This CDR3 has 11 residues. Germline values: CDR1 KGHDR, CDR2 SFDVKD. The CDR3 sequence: CATGATGELFF.

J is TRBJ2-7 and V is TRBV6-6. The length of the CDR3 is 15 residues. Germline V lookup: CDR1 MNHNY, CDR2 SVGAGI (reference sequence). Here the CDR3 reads CASSYSSGVSYEQYF.

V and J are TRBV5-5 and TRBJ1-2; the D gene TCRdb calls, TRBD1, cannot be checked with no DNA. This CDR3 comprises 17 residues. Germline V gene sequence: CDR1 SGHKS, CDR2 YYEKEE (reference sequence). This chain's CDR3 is CASSHASGTGEGYGYTF. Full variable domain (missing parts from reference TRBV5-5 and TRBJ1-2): DAGVTQSPTHLIKTRGQQVTLRCSPISGHKSVSWYQQVLGQGPQFIFQYYEKEERGRGNFPDRFSARQFPNYSSELNVNALLLGDSALYLCASSHASGTGEGYGYTFGSGTRLTVV.

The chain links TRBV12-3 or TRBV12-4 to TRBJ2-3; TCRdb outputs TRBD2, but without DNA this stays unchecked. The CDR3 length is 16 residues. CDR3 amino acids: CASSPTLAGGQNTQYF.

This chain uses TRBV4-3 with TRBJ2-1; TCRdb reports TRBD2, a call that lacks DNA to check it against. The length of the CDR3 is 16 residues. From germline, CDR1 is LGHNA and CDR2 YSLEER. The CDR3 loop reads CASSQIAGEGYDEQFF.

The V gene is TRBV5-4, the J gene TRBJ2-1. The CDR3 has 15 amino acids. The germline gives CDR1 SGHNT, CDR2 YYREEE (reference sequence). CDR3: CASSARGNPYNEQFF.

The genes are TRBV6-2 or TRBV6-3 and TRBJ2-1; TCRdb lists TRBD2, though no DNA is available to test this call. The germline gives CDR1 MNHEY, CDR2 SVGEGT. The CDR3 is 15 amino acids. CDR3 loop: CASSYGGGAYNEQFF.